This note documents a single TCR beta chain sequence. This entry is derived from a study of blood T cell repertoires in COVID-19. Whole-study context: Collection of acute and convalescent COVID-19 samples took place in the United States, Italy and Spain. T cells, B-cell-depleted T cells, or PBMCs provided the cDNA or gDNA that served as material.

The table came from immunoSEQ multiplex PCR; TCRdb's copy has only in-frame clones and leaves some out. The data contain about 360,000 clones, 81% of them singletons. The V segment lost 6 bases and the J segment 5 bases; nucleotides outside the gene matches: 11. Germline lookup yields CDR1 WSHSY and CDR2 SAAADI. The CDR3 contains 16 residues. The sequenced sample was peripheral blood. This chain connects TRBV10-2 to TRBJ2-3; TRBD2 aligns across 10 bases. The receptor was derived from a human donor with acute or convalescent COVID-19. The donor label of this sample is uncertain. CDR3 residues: CASRVQQREGRDTQYF. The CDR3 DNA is TGCGCCAGCAGAGTACAGCAGCGGGAGGGCCGAGATACGCAGTATTTT.